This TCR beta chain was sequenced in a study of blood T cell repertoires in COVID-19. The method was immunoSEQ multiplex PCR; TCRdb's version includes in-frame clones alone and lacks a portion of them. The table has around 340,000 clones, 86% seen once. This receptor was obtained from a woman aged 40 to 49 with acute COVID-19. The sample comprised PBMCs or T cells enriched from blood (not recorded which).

This CDR3 is CASSSRRQGAYGYTF. The CDR3 DNA sequence: TGTGCCAGCAGTTCGAGACGACAGGGGGCGTATGGCTACACCTTC. V and J are TRBV6-2 or TRBV6-3 and TRBJ1-2, with 10 bases identical to TRBD1. Germline CDR1 MNHEY, CDR2 SVGEGT. The CDR3 covers 15 residues. Unmatched junction bases numbered 7, after V lost 4 bases and J lost 5 bases.